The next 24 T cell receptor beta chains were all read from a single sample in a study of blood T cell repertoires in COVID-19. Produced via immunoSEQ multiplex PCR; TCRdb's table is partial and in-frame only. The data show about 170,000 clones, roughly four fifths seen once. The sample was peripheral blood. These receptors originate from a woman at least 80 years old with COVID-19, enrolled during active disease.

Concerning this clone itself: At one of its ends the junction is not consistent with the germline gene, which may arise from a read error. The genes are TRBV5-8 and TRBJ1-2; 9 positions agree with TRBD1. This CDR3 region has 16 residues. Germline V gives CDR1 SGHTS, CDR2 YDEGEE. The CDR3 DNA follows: TGTGCCAGCAACTTGGGAACAGGGGGCTTTAACTATGGCTACACCTTC. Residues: CASNLGTGGFNYGYTF.

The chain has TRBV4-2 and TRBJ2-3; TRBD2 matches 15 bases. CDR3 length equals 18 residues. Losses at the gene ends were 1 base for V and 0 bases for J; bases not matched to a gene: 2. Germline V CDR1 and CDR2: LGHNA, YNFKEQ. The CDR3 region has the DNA TGTGCCAGCAGCCAAGTGGGACTAGCGGGAGGAAGCACAGATACGCAGTATTTT. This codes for CASSQVGLAGGSTDTQYF.

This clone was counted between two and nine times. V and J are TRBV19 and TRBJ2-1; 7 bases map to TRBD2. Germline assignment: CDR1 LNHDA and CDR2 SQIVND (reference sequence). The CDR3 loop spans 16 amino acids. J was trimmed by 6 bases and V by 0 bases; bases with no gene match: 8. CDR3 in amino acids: CASSIEAGVGLNEQFF. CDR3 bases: TGTGCCAGTAGTATAGAGGCGGGAGTGGGGCTCAATGAGCAGTTCTTC.

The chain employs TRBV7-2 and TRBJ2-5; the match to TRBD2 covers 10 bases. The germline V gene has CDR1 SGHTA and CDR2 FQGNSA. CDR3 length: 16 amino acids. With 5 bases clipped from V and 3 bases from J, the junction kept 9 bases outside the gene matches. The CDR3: CASSAAGTSAKETQYF. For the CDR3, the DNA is TGTGCCAGCAGCGCAGCTGGGACTAGCGCTAAAGAGACCCAGTACTTC.

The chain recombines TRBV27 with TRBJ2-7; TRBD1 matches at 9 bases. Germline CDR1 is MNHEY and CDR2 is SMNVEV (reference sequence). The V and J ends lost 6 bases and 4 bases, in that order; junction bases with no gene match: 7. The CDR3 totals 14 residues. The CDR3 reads CASSRDREFYEQYF. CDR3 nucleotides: TGTGCCAGCAGCCGGGACAGGGAATTTTACGAGCAGTACTTC.

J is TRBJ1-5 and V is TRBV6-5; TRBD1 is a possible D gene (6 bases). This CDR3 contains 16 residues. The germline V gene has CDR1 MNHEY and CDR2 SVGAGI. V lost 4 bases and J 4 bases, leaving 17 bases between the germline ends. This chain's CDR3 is CASSSVVRGANQPQHF. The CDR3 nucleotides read TGTGCCAGCAGTTCGGTGGTTCGGGGGGCTAATCAGCCCCAGCATTTT.

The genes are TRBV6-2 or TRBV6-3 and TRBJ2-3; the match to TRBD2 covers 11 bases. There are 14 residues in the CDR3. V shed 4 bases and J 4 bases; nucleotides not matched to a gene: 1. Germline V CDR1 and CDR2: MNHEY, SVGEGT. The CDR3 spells CASSLAGGPDTQYF. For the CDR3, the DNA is TGTGCCAGCAGTTTAGCGGGAGGGCCAGATACGCAGTATTTT.

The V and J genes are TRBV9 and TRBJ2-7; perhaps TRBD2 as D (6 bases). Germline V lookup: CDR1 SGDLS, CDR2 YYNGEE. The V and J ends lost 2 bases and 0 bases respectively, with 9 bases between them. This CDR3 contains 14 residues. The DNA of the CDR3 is TGTGCCAGCAGCGTGACGGGGGTCTCCTACGAGCAGTACTTC. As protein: CASSVTGVSYEQYF.

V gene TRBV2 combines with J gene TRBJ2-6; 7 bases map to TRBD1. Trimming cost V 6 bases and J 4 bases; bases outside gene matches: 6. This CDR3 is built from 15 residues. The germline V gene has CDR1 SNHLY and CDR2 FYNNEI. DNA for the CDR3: TGTGCCAGCAGGCGTACAGGGGTAGGGGCCAACGTCCTGACTTTC. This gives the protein CASRRTGVGANVLTF.

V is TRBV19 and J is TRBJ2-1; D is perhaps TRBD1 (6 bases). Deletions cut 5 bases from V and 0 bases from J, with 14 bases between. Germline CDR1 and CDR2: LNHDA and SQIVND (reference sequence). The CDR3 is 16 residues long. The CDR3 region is CASSPPGQLSYNEQFF. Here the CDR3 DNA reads TGTGCCAGTAGTCCACCGGGACAACTCTCCTACAATGAGCAGTTCTTC.

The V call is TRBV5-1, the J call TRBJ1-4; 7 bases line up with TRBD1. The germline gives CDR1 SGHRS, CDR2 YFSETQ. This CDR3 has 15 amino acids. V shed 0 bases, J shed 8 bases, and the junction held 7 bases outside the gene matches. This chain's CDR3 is CASSLDRGKGEKLFF. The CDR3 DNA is TGCGCCAGCAGCTTGGACAGGGGAAAGGGGGAAAAACTGTTTTTT.

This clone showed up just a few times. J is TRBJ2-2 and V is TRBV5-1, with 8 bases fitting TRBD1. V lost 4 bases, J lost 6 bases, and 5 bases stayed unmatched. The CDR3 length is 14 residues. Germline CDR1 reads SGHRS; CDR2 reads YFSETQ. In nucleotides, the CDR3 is TGCGCCAGCAGCAAGGACAGGGCGGCCGGGGAGCTGTTTTTT. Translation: CASSKDRAAGELFF.

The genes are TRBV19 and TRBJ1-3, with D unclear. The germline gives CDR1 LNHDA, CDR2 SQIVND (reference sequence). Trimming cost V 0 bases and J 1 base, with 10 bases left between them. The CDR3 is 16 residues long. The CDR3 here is CASSIERGASGNTIYF. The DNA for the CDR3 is TGTGCCAGTAGTATAGAACGGGGTGCATCTGGAAACACCATATATTTT. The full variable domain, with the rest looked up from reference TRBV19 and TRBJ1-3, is DGGITQSPKYLFRKEGQNVTLSCEQNLNHDAMYWYRQDPGQGLRLIYYSQIVNDFQKGDIAEGYSVSREKKESFPLTVTSAQKNPTAFYLCASSIERGASGNTIYFGEGSWLTVV.

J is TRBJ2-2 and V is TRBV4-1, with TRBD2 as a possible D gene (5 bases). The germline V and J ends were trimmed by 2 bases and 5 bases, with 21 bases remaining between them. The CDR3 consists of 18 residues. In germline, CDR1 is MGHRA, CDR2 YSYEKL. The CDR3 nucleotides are TGCGCCAGCAGCCAACTCCCCGGCACGGGGTTTCGTACCGGGGAGCTGTTTTTT. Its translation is CASSQLPGTGFRTGELFF.

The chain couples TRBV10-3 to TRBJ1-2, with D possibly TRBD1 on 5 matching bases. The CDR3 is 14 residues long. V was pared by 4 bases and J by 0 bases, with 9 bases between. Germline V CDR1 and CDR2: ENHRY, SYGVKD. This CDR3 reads CAISGGGANYGYTF. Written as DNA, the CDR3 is TGTGCCATCAGTGGGGGGGGAGCTAACTATGGCTACACCTTC.

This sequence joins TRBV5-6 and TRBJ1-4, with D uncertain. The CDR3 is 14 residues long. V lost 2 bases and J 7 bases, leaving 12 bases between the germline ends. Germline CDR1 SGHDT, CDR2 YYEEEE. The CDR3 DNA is TGTGCCAGCAGCTTAACAGCGGACGGTGAAAAACTGTTTTTT. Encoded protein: CASSLTADGEKLFF.

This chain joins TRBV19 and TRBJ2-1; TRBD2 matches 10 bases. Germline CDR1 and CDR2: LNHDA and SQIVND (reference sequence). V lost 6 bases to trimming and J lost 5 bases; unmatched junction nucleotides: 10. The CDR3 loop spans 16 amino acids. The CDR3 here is CASSSKREGRDNEQFF. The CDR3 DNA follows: TGTGCCAGTAGCAGTAAGCGGGAGGGCCGGGACAATGAGCAGTTCTTC.

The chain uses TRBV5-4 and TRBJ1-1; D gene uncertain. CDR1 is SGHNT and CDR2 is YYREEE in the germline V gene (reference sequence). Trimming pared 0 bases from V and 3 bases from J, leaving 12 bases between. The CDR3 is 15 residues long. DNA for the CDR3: TGTGCCAGCAGCTTGGACCCCGGAGGTCACACTGAAGCTTTCTTT. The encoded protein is CASSLDPGGHTEAFF.

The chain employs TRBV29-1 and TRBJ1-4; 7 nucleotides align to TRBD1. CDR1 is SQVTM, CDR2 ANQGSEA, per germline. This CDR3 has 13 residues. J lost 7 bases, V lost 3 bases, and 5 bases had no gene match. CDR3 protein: CSVDAQGGEKLFF. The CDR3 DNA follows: TGCAGCGTTGACGCTCAGGGGGGTGAAAAACTGTTTTTT.

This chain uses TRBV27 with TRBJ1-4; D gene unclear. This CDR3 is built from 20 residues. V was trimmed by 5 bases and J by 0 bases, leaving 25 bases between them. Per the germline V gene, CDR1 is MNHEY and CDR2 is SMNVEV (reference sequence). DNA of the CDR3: TGTGCCAGCAGTCATGAGGGCGCTTCGGAGCCCCAGACAACTAATGAAAAACTGTTTTTT. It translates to CASSHEGASEPQTTNEKLFF.

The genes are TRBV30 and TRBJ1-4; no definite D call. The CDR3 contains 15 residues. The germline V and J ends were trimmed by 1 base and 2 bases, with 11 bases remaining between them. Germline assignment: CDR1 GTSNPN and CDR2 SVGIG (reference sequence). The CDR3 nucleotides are TGTGCCTGGAGTGGGGCTCGGGAGACTAATGAAAAACTGTTTTTT. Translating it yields CAWSGARETNEKLFF.

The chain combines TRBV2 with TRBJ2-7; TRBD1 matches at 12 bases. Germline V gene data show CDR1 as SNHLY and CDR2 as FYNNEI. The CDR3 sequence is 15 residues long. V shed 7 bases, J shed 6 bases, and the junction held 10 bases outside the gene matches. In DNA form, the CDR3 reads TGTGCCAGCACCCGGCTGGGACAGGGGGCCGGCGAGCAGTACTTC. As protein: CASTRLGQGAGEQYF.

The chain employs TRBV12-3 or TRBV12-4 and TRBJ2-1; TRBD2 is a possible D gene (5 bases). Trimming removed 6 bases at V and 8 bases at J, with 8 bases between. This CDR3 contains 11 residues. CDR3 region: CASRGSYEQFF. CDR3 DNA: TGTGCCAGCAGGGGGAGCTATGAGCAGTTCTTC.

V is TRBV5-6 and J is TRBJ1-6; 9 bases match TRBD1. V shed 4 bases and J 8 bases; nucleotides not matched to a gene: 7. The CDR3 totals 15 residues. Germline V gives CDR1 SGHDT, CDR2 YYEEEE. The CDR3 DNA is TGTGCCAGCAGCACCGGGACAGGGAAGCATTCACCCCTCCACTTT. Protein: CASSTGTGKHSPLHF.